This TCR beta chain was found in a study of blood T cell repertoires in COVID-19. Trimming removed 3 bases from V and 4 bases from J, with 6 bases in between. CDR1 and CDR2 (germline): DFQATT, SNEGSKA (reference sequence). This CDR3 region has 11 residues. The assay was immunoSEQ multiplex PCR, and TCRdb's table has in-frame clones only and misses some. The table records about 250,000 clones, about 88% of them present only once. The TCR sequence derives from a woman between 50 and 59 years old who had recovered from COVID-19. The specimen sequenced was PBMCs or T cells enriched from blood (not recorded which). The V gene is TRBV20-1, the J gene TRBJ1-1; no clear D. CDR3 nucleotide sequence: TGCAGTGCTAGTTTCGTCACTGAAGCTTTCTTT. Its translation is CSASFVTEAFF.